This is a list of T cell receptor beta chains from one sample in a study of CD8 T cells in Susac syndrome. TCRdb reprocessed the immunoSEQ multiplex PCR reads with MiXCR, giving one entry per CDR3 protein. Of some 300,000 distinct CDR3 sequences listed, approximately 91% are singletons. Sequenced material: CD8+ T cells from PBMCs. The receptors originated from a human donor with multiple sclerosis. Both conserved end residues are part of each CDR3. D genes are given only for firm matches. Clone size is not always given. Where it is, it says once, few, many or a class for expanded clones.

cdr3_length	v_call	clone_size	j_call	d_call	cdr3_nt	cdr3_aa
15	TRBV2	-	TRBJ2-5	TRBD2	TGTGCCAGCAGGCCGGGACTAGCGCCTTGGGAGACCCAGTACTTC	CASRPGLAPWETQYF
15	TRBV28	-	TRBJ2-5	TRBD1	TGTGCCAGCAGGGGAGTTAGGGACAGCAGGGAGACCCAGTACTTC	CASRGVRDSRETQYF
13	TRBV30	few	TRBJ1-3	-	TGTGCCTCCGTGGGCGGCCCTGAAAACACCATATATTTT	CASVGGPENTIYF
15	TRBV9	-	TRBJ1-3	-	TGTGCCAGCAGCTCAGCAGGGAACTCTGGAAACACCATATATTTT	CASSSAGNSGNTIYF
14	TRBV7-9	-	TRBJ2-2	-	TGTGCCAGCAGCCCCGGGGGACCCACCGGGGAGCTGTTTTTT	CASSPGGPTGELFF
14	TRBV6-2/TRBV6-3	few	TRBJ2-5	TRBD1	TGTGCCAGCAGTTACCAGGGGGCATTAGAGACCCAGTACTTC	CASSYQGALETQYF
16	TRBV7-2	-	TRBJ2-2	-	TGTGCCAGCAGCTTATTAGCAGGGCGGGCCACCGGGGAGCTGTTTTTT	CASSLLAGRATGELFF
15	TRBV2	-	TRBJ2-3	-	TGTGCCAGCAGTGAAGCGGGGGGCGACACAGATACGCAGTATTTT	CASSEAGGDTDTQYF
14	TRBV27	-	TRBJ2-1	-	TGTGCCAGCAAATTATTCCGAATAAACAATGAGCAGTTCTTC	CASKLFRINNEQFF
15	TRBV4-1	-	TRBJ2-1	TRBD2	TGCGCCAGCAGCGAGACTAGCGGGGGATACAATGAGCAGTTCTTC	CASSETSGGYNEQFF
14	TRBV12-3/TRBV12-4	-	TRBJ2-5	-	TGTGCCAGCAGTTTGGGCGGAGATAGGGAGACCCAGTACTTC	CASSLGGDRETQYF
14	TRBV4-1	-	TRBJ2-7	TRBD1	TGCGCCAGCAGCCAAGAGGGACAGGCCTACGAGCAGTACTTC	CASSQEGQAYEQYF
16	TRBV7-6	-	TRBJ1-3	TRBD1	TGTGCCAGCAGCTCCTTCCGGGACAGAACTGGAAACACCATATATTTT	CASSSFRDRTGNTIYF
15	TRBV3-1	-	TRBJ2-1	TRBD2	TGTGCCAGCAGCCAAATAGCGGGGGGCCGCAATGAGCAGTTCTTC	CASSQIAGGRNEQFF
12	TRBV20-1	-	TRBJ1-1	-	TGCAGTGCTAGAGAGTATATGACCGAAGCTTTCTTT	CSAREYMTEAFF
15	TRBV10-3	-	TRBJ1-2	TRBD1	TGTGCCATCAGCGAGACAGGGGACGGATACTATGGCTACACCTTC	CAISETGDGYYGYTF
18	TRBV11-3	once	TRBJ1-4	-	TGTGCCAGCAGCTTATGGCTGGGGCCCATGGAAGATAATCAAAAACTGTTTTTT	CASSLWLGPMEDNQKLFF
10	TRBV7-9	-	TRBJ2-7	-	TGTGCCAGCAGCTTAACAGGGCGGTACTTC	CASSLTGRYF
16	TRBV4-1	-	TRBJ2-3	-	TGCGCCAGCAGCCCCACGTATGAGCGTAGCACAGATACGCAGTATTTT	CASSPTYERSTDTQYF
14	TRBV15	-	TRBJ2-7	-	TGTGCCACCAGCAGTTTGGACCCTTCCTACGAGCAGTACTTC	CATSSLDPSYEQYF
13	TRBV12-3/TRBV12-4	few	TRBJ2-3	-	TGTGCCAGCAGTTTGCCGGGGGCAGATACGCAGTATTTT	CASSLPGADTQYF
18	TRBV5-4	-	TRBJ2-3	TRBD2	TGTGCCAGCCCCCCGGATGGCTTCAGCGGGACCTACACAGATACGCAGTATTTT	CASPPDGFSGTYTDTQYF
16	TRBV7-8	-	TRBJ2-3	TRBD2	TGTGCCAGCAGCTCTCCGTGGGGGGGTAGCACAGATACGCAGTATTTT	CASSSPWGGSTDTQYF
15	TRBV5-6	-	TRBJ2-7	TRBD1	TGTGCCAGCAGCCAAAGGACAGGGGCTCTCTACGAGCAGTACTTC	CASSQRTGALYEQYF
15	TRBV12-3/TRBV12-4	-	TRBJ2-1	-	TGTGCCAGCAGTCCCGGGACCCGCTCCTACAATGAGCAGTTCTTC	CASSPGTRSYNEQFF
15	TRBV6-6	-	TRBJ2-7	-	TGTGCCAGCAGTTACCTGCTAGCAATGAGCTACGAGCAGTACTTC	CASSYLLAMSYEQYF
15	TRBV4-2	-	TRBJ2-1	TRBD2	TGTGCCAGCAGCCAAGATAGCGGGGGGGCCAATGAGCAGTTCTTC	CASSQDSGGANEQFF
13	TRBV29-1	-	TRBJ2-2	-	TGCGCTGTTCTGGAGACGAACACCGGGGAGCTGTTTTTT	CAVLETNTGELFF
12	TRBV11-2	once	TRBJ1-1	-	TGTGCCAGCAGAGGTCCCTGGGCTGAAGCTTTCTTT	CASRGPWAEAFF
14	TRBV4-1	-	TRBJ1-1	-	TGCGCCAGCACCCTGGGACCTCAGAGCACTGAAGCTTTCTTT	CASTLGPQSTEAFF